This T cell receptor (beta chain) is drawn from a study of cytomegalovirus exposure and HLA in healthy donors. The junction had 7 bases not matched to a gene; V was cut back by 3 bases and J by 6 bases. Germline V gene data show CDR1 as SEHNR and CDR2 as FQNEAQ (reference sequence). CDR3 length: 16 residues. Profiling relied on immunoSEQ multiplex PCR, and the TCRdb table lists in-frame clones only, not all of them. The table has 100,000 to 150,000 clones, approximately 91% seen once. This clone appeared once. The V and J genes are TRBV7-9 and TRBJ2-3; 12 bases match TRBD1. The specimen sequenced was PBMCs. This TCR derives from a woman under 30 in good health and CMV-seronegative. DNA of the CDR3: TGTGCCAGCAGCTTGGGGACAGGGGGCGCGAAGGATACGCAGTATTTT. Translating it yields CASSLGTGGAKDTQYF.